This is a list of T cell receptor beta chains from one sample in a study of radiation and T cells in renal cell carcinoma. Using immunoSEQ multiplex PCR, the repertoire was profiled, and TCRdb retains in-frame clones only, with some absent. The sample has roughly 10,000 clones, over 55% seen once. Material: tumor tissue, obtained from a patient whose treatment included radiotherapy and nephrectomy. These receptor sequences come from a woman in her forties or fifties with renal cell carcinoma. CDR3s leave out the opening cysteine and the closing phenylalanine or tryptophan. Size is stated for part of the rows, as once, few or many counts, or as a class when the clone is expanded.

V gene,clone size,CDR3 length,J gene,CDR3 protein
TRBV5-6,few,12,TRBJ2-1,ASSFTGPYNEQF
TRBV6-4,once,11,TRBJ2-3,ASSDAGTDTQY
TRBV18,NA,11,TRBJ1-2,ASSPQANYGYT
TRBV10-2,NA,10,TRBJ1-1,ASSEGQGAAG
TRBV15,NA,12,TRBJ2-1,ATSRRGQQGPQF
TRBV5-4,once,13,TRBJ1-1,ASSPQQGMNTEAF
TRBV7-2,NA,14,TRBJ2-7,ASSPGGGDGSYEQY
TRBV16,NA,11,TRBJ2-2,ASSQSSAGELF
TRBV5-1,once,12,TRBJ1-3,ASSELSSGNTIY
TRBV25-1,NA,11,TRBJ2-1,ASSAPNGRGQF
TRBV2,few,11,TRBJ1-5,ASGAGRNQPQH
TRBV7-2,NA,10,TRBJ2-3,ASSRSADTQY
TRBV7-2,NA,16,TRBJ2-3,ASSLLPGTSGHTDTQY
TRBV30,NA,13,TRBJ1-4,AWSPLAASNEKLF
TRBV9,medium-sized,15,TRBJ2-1,ASSRRAGGGSYNEQF
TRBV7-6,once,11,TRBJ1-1,ASSLSANTEAF
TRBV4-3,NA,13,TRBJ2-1,ASSPRPGGYNEQF
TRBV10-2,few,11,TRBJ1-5,ASRGQGGQPQH
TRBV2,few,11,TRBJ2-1,AGRTGPDNEQF
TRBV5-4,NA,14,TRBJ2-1,ASRTNRDSVNNEQF
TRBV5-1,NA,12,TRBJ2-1,ASSVGGNYNEQF
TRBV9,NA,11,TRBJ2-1,ASSVGSGNEQF
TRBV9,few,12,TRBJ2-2,ASRGLANTGELF
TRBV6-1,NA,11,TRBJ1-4,ASSNQGGEKLF
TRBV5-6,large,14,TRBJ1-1,ASSLRTGVLLTEAF
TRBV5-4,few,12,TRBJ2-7,ASSLGLAPYEQY
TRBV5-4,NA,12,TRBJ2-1,ASSLSVSVSEQF
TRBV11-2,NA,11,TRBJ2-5,ASSLWGQETQY
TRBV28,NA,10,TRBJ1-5,ASSLGRQPQH
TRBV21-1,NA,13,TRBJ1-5,ASSTDRGQEQPQH
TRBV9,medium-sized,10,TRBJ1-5,ASSSGPGPQH
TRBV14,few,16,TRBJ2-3,ASSHPITSTHSTDTQY
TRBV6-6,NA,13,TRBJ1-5,ASSPGTGVNQPQH
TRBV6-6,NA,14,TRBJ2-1,ASRTAQGALDNEQF
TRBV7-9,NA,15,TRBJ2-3,ASSPGLTSGSTDTQY
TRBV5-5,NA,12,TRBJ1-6,ASSLGQGNSPLH
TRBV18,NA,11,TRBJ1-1,ASSPRGETEAF
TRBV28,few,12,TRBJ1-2,ASRTPGGTYGYT
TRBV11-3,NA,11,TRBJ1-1,ASSLDRNSEAF
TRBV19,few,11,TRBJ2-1,ASSGRGYNEQF